A selection of T cell receptor beta chains follows, all from one sample in a study of blood T cell repertoires in COVID-19. The assay was immunoSEQ multiplex PCR, and TCRdb's table has in-frame clones only and misses some. The table includes some 170,000 clones, approximately 87% detected once. Sequencing used peripheral blood. The receptors come from a woman between 65 and 79 years old with COVID-19, enrolled during active disease. Both conserved end residues are part of each CDR3.

V | CDR3
TRBV7-3 | CASSAGSSGSYEQYF
TRBV5-4 | CASSPGVAPSNSPLHF
TRBV28 | CASSSYRGRSSPLHF
TRBV7-3 | CASSLSNQIDTQYF
TRBV10-3 | CAIRDTTSTDTQYF
TRBV3-1/TRBV3-2 | CASSQDPGQGRAFF
TRBV5-1 | CASSSTSGSTDTQYF
TRBV6-5 | CASSRDRETQYF
TRBV18 | CASSPRLGDNREAFF
TRBV5-1 | CASSEGTPIDTQYF
TRBV24-1 | CATSGALTGAKQYF
TRBV6-2/TRBV6-3 | CASSPTQGFTVANTQYF
TRBV7-2 | CASSTRQGGTEAFF